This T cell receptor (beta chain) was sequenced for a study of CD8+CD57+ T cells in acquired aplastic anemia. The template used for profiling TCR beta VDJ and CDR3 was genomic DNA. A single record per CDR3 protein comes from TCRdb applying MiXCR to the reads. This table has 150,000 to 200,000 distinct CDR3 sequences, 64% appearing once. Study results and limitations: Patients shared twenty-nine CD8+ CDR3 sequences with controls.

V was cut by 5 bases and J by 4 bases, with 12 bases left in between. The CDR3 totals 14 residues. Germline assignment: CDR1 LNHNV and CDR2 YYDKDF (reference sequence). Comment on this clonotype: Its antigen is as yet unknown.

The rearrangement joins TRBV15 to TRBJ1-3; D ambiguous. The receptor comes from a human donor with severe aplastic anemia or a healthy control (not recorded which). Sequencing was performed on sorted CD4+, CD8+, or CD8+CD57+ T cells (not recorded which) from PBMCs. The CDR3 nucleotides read TGTGCCACCAGCGCCAGGACGGGGGGAAACACCATATATTTT. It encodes CATSARTGGNTIYF.